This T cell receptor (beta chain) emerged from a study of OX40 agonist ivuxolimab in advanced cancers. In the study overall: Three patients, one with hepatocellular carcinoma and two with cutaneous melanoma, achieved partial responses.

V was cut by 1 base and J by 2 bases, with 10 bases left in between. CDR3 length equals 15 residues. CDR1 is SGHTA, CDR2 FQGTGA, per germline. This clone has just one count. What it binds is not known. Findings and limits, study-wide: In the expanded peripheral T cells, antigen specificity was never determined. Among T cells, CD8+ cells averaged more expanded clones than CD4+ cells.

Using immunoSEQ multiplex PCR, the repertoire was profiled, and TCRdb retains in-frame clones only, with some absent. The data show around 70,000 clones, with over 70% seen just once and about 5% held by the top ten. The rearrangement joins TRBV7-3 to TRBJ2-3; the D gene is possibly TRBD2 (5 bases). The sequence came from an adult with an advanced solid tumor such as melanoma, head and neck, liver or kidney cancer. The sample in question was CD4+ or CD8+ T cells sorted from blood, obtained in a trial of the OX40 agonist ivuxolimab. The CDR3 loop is CASSLMGAATDTQYF. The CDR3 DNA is TGTGCCAGCAGCTTAATGGGAGCGGCCACAGATACGCAGTATTTT.